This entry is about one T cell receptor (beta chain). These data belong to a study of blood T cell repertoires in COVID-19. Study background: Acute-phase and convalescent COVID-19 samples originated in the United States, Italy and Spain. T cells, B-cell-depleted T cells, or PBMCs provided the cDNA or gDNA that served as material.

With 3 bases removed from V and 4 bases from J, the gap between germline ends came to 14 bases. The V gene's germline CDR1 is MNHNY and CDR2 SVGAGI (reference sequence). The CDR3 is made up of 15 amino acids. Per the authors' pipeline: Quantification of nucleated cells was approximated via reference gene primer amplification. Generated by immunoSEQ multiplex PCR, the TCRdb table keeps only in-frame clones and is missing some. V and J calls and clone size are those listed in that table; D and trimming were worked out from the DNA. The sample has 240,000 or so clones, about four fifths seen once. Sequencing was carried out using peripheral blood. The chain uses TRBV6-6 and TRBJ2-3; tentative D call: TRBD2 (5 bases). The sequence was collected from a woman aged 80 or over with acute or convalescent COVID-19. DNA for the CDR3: TGTGCCAGCAGTTATCAGCCTAGCATCGCAGATACGCAGTATTTT. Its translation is CASSYQPSIADTQYF.